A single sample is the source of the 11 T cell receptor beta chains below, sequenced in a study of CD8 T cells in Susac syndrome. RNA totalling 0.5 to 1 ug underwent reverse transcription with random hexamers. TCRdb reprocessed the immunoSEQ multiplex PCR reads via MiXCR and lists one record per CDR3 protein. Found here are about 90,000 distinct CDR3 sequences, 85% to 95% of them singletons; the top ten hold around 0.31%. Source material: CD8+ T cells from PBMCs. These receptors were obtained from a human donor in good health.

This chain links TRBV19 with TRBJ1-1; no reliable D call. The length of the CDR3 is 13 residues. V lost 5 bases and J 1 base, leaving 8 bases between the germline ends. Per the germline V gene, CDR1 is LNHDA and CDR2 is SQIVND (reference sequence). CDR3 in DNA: TGTGCCAGTAGTCCGCGCCAGAACACTGAAGCTTTCTTT. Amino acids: CASSPRQNTEAFF.

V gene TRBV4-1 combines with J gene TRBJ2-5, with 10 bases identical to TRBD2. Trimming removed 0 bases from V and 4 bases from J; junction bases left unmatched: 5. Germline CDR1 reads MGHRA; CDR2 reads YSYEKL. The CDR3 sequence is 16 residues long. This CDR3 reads CASSQEGAGGVETQYF. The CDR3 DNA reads TGCGCCAGCAGCCAAGAGGGAGCGGGGGGGGTAGAGACCCAGTACTTC.

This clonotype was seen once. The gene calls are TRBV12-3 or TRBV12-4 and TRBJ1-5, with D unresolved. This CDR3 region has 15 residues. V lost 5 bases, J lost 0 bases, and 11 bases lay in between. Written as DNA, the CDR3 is TGTGCCAGCAGTGCCGGCACGTATAGCAATCAGCCCCAGCATTTT. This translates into CASSAGTYSNQPQHF.

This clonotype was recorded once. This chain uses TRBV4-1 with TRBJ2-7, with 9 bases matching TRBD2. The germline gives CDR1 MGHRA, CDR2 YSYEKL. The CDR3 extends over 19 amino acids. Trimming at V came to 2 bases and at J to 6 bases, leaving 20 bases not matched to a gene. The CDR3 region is CASSQLPSGGGGLSSEQYF. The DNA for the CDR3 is TGCGCCAGCAGCCAACTCCCAAGTGGCGGGGGGGGCCTCTCGAGCGAGCAGTACTTC.

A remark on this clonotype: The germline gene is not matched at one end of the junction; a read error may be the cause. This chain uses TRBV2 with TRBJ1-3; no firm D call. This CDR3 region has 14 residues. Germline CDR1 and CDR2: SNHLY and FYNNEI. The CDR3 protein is CASSETYSENTIYF. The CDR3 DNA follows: TGTGCCAGCAGTGAAACGTACTCTGAAAACACCATATATTTT.

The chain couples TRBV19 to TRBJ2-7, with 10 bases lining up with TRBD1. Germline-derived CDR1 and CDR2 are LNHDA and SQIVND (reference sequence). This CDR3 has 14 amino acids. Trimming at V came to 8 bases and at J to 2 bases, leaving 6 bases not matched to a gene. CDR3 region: CASAPGQGTYEQYF. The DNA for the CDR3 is TGTGCCAGTGCGCCGGGACAGGGGACCTACGAGCAGTACTTC.

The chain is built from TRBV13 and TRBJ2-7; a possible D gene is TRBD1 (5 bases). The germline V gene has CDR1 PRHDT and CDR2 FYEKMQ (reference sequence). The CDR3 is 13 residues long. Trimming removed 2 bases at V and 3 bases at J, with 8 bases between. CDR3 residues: CASSLSGNYEQYF. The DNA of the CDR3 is TGTGCCAGCAGCTTATCAGGGAACTACGAGCAGTACTTC.

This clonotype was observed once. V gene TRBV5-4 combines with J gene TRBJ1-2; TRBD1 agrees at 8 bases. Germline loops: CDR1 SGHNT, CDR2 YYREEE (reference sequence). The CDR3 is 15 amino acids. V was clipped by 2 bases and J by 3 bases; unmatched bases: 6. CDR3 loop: CASSFRGQGYYGYTF. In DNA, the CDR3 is TGTGCCAGCAGCTTTCGAGGACAGGGCTACTATGGCTACACCTTC.

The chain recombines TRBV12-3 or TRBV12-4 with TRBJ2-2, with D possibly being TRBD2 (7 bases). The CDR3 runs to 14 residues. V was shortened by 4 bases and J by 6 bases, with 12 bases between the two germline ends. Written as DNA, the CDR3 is TGTGCCAGCAGTTCGGGGGGCGAGTCCGGGGAGCTGTTTTTT. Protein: CASSSGGESGELFF.

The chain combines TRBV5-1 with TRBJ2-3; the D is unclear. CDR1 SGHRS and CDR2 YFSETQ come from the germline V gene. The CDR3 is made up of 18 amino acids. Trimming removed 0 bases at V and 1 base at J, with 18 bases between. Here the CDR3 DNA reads TGCGCCAGCAGCTTGGCCCTCCGTGTGGTAGGCGGCACAGATACGCAGTATTTT. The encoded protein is CASSLALRVVGGTDTQYF. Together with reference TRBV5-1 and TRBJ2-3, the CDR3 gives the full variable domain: KAGVTQTPRYLIKTRGQQVTLSCSPISGHRSVSWYQQTPGQGLQFLFEYFSETQRNKGNFPGRFSGRQFSNSRSEMNVSTLELGDSALYLCASSLALRVVGGTDTQYFGPGTRLTVL.

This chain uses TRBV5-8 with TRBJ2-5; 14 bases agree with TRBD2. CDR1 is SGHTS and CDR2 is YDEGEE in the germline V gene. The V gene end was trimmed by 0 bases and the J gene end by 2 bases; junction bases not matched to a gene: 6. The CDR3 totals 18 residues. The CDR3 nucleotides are TGTGCCAGCAGCTTGGCCGGGACTAGCGGGGGCCCACAAGAGACCCAGTACTTC. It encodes CASSLAGTSGGPQETQYF.